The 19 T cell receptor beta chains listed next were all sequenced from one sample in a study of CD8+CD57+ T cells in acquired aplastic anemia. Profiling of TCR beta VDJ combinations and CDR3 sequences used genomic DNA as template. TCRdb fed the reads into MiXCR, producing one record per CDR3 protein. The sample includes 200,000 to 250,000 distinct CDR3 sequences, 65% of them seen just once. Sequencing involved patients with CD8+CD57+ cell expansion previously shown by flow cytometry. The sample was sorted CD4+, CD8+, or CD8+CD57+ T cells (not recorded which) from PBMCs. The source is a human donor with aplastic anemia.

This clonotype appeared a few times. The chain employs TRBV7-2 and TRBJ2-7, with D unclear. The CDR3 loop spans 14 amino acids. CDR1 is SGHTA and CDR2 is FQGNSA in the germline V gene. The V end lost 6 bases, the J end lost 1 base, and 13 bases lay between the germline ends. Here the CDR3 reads CASSPRDGSYEQYF. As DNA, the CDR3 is TGTGCCAGCAGTCCTCGCGACGGTTCCTACGAGCAGTACTTC.

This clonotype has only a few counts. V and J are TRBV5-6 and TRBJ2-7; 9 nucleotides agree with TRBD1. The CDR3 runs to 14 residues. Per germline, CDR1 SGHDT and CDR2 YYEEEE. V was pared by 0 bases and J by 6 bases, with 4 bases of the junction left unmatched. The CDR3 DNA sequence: TGTGCCAGCAGCTTGGGGGGGACAGGGTTCGAGCAGTACTTC. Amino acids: CASSLGGTGFEQYF.

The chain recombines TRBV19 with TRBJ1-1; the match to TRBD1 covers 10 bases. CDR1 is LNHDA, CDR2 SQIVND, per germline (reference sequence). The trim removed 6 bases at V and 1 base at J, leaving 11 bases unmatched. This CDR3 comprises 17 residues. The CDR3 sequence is CASRNRDRGHRNTEAFF. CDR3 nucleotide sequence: TGTGCCAGTAGAAACCGGGACAGGGGCCACCGGAACACTGAAGCTTTCTTT. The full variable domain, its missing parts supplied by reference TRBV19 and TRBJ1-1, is DGGITQSPKYLFRKEGQNVTLSCEQNLNHDAMYWYRQDPGQGLRLIYYSQIVNDFQKGDIAEGYSVSREKKESFPLTVTSAQKNPTAFYLCASRNRDRGHRNTEAFFGQGTRLTVV.

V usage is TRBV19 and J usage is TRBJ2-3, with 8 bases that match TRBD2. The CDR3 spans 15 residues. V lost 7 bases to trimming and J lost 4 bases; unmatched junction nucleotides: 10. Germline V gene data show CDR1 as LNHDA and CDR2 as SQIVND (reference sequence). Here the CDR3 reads CASTWAGGIPDTQYF. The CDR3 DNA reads TGTGCCAGTACGTGGGCGGGAGGAATTCCAGATACGCAGTATTTT.

The CDR3 nucleotides read TGTGCCAGCAGCCATGATGGAGGCGGGGAGCTGTTTTTT. Its protein is CASSHDGGGELFF. The rearrangement links TRBV4-2 to TRBJ2-2; D possibly corresponds to TRBD2 (5 bases). Germline V gene lookup returns CDR1 LGHNA and CDR2 YNFKEQ. The CDR3 has 13 amino acids. V was shortened by 3 bases and J by 7 bases, with 9 bases between the two germline ends.

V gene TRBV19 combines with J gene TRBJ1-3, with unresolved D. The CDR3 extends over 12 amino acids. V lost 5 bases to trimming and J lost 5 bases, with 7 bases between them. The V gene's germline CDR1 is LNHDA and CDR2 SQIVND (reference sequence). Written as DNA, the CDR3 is TGTGCCAGTAGTCTGAACCGAAACACCATATATTTT. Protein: CASSLNRNTIYF.

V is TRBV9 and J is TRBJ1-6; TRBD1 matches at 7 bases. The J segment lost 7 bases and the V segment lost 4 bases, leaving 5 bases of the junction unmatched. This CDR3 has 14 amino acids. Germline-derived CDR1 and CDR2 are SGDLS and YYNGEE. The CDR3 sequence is CASSSTGNNSPLHF. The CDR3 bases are TGTGCCAGCAGCTCGACAGGGAACAATTCACCCCTCCACTTT. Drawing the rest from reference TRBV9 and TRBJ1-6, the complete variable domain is DSGVTQTPKHLITATGQRVTLRCSPRSGDLSVYWYQQSLDQGLQFLIQYYNGEERAKGNILERFSAQQFPDLHSELNLSSLELGDSALYFCASSSTGNNSPLHFGNGTRLTVT.

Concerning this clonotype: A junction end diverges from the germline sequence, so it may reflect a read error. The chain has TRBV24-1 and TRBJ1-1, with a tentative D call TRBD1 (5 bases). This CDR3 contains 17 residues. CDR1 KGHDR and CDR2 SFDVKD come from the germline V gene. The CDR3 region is CATSGAPSTELGTEAFF. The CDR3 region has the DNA TGTGCCACCAGTGGGGCACCCTCGACAGAGTTGGGCACTGAAGCCTTCTTT.

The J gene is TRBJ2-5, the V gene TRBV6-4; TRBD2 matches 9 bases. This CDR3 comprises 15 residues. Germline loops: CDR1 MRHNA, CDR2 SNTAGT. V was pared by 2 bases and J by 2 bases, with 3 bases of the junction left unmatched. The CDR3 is CASSDGSGGQETQYF. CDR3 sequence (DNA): TGTGCCAGCAGTGACGGTAGCGGGGGACAAGAGACCCAGTACTTC.

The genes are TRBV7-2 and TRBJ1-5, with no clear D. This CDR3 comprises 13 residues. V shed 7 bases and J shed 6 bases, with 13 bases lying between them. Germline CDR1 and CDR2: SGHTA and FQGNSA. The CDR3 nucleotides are TGTGCCAGCACCCCGAAAGGGATTCAGCCCCAGCATTTT. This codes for CASTPKGIQPQHF.

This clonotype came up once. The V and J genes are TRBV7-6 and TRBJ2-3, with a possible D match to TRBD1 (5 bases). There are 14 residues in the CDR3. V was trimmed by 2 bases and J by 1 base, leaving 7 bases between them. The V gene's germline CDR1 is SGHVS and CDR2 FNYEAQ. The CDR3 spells CASSLIGGTDTQYF. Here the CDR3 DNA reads TGTGCCAGCAGCTTAATAGGGGGCACAGATACGCAGTATTTT.

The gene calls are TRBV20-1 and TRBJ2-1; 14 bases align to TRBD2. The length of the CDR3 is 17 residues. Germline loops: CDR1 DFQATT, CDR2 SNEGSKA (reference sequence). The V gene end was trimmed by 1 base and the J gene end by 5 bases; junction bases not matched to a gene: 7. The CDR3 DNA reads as TGCAGTGCTAGAGGAACCAAGGGACTAGCGGGGGACAATGAGCAGTTCTTC. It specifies CSARGTKGLAGDNEQFF.

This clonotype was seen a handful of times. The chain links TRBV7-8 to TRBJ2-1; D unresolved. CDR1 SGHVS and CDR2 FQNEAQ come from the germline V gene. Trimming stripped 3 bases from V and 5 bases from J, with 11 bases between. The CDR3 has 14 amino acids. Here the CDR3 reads CASSLNSLDNEQFF. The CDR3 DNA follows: TGTGCCAGCAGCTTGAACTCCTTAGACAATGAGCAGTTCTTC.

CDR3 region: CATSTGLAGDEQYF. CDR3 in DNA: TGTGCCACCTCAACGGGACTAGCGGGAGACGAGCAGTACTTC. The chain employs TRBV10-3 and TRBJ2-7; 14 bases map to TRBD2. Germline V lookup: CDR1 ENHRY, CDR2 SYGVKD. Trimming at V came to 10 bases and at J to 5 bases, leaving 7 bases not matched to a gene. The length of the CDR3 is 14 residues.

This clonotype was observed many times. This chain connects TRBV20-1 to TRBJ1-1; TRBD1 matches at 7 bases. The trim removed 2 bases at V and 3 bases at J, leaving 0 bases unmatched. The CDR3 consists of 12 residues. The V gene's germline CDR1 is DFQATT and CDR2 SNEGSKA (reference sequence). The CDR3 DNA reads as TGCAGTGCTAGAACAGGGGACACTGAAGCTTTCTTT. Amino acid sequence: CSARTGDTEAFF.

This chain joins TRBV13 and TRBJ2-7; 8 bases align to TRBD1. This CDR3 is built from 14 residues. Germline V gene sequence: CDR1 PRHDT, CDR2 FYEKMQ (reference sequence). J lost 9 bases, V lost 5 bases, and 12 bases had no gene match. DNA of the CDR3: TGTGCCAGCAGCCAACGAAATGTGGGGACAGGGCAGTACTTC. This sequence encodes CASSQRNVGTGQYF.

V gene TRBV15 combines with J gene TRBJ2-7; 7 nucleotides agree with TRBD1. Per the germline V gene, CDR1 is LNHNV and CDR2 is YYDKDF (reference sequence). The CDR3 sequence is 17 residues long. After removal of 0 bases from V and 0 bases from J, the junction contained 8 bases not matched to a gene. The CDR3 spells CATSRDDLGQSSYEQYF. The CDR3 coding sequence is TGTGCCACCAGCAGAGATGATCTGGGACAGAGCTCCTACGAGCAGTACTTC.

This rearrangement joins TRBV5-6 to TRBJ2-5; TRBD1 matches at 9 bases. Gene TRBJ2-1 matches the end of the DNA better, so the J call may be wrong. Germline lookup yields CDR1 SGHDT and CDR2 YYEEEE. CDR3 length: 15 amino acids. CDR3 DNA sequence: TGTGCCAGCAGCTTGTCCGGGACAGGGCGAAATGAGCAGTTCTTC. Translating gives CASSLSGTGRNEQFF.

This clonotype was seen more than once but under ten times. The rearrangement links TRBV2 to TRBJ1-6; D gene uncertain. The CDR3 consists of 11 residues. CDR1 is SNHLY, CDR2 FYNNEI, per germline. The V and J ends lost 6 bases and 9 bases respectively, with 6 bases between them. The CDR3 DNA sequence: TGTGCCAGCAGGAATCCTTCACCCCTCCACTTT. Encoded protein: CASRNPSPLHF.